This TCR beta chain was identified during a study of T cell clonality in common variable immunodeficiency. Patients and controls were mostly of Caucasian heritage. Donors gave roughly 5 to 8 ml heparinized peripheral whole blood. Sequencing input was equivalent genomic DNA from CVID and controls. The protocol was immunoSEQ multiplex PCR, while the TCRdb copy is restricted to in-frame clones and leaves out a portion. The repertoire shows 35,000 to 55,000 clones, none seen only once; the top ten take about 9.4%. Notes on the study in general: Patient heterogeneity in the CVID cohort limited correlations between repertoire features and clinical complications.

This clone has ten or more counts. Its antigen is not known. The read stops 3 residues short of the end of the CDR3; the missing end is completed from the germline J gene. The junction had 1 base not matched to a gene; V was cut back by 4 bases and J by 5 bases. Germline values: CDR1 SGHDT, CDR2 YYEEEE. The CDR3 is made up of 14 amino acids. The clonotype was recovered from a person aged 18 to 70 in good health. The sequenced material came from peripheral blood mononuclear cells. The chain combines TRBV5-6 with TRBJ1-4, with TRBD1 identical over 11 bases. The sequenced part of the CDR3 DNA is TGTGCCAGCAGCAGGGACAGGGGGAATGAAAAA. It encodes CASSRDRGNEK. Given in full, the CDR3 is CASSRDRGNEKLFF.